This paragraph covers one T cell receptor beta chain sequence. The target antigen is unknown. With 60 Vbeta and 13 Jbeta primers, the PCR was carried out. Methods used by the authors: Unique TCR beta chains totaled 80 million to 100 million in a later count, with approximately 11 million of them shared. The method was immunoSEQ multiplex PCR; TCRdb's version includes in-frame clones alone and lacks a portion of them. For V, J and clone size, that table is used; D and trimming come from the DNA. The sample holds tens of thousands of clones, roughly 78% seen once. This entry comes from a study of cytomegalovirus exposure and HLA in healthy donors. General observations from the study: An observed cluster of highly shared sequence variants was recorded as a likely sequencing artifact. Listed as cytomegalovirus-associated were over 150 TCR beta chains. In a later analysis, productive TCRs from donors in an Asian-associated ancestry cluster reportedly carried fewer N-insertions than the cohort mean.

CDR1 and CDR2 from the germline V gene are KGHSH and LQKENI. The CDR3 is 15 amino acids. Unmatched junction bases numbered 3, after V lost 3 bases and J lost 1 base. Sequenced sample: PBMCs. This chain links TRBV18 with TRBJ1-1; 9 nucleotides match TRBD1. The clonotype comes from a woman aged 40 to 50 in good health and CMV-seropositive. The DNA of the CDR3 is TGTGCCAGCTCACCGGGGACAGGGCGGAACACTGAAGCTTTCTTT. Protein sequence: CASSPGTGRNTEAFF.